This TCR beta chain was obtained from a study of blood T cells in healthy people across ages. Primed by a sample-barcoded 5' primer and a J-beta primer mix, a second PCR proceeded for roughly 7 to 11 cycles. TCRdb used MiXCR to reprocess the 5' RACE reads, holding one entry per CDR3 protein. The sample includes about 1.7 million distinct CDR3 sequences, approximately 28% of them seen just once. There are a few counts of this clonotype. Germline V gene data show CDR1 as SGDLS and CDR2 as YYNGEE. The J segment lost 6 bases and the V segment lost 3 bases, leaving 10 bases of the junction unmatched. The CDR3 has 16 residues.

The sequencing sample was made of blood. This TCR was sampled from a woman in her thirties in good health. The chain combines TRBV9 with TRBJ2-3; 10 positions match TRBD1. The CDR3 DNA sequence: TGTGCCAGCAGCGGGAAAGACAGGGGGCCTCAGGATACGCAGTATTTT. Its protein product is CASSGKDRGPQDTQYF.